The 25 T cell receptor beta chains presented below share a single source sample, sequenced in a study of tumor-infiltrating T cells and Merkel cell polyomavirus. Overall study: CD8+ T cells recognized the Merkel cell polyomavirus KLL epitope.

Data came from immunoSEQ multiplex PCR; TCRdb stores just in-frame clones and leaves some out. The sample consists of about 25,000 clones, roughly 85% of them appearing once. Immunohistochemistry showed robust Merkel cell polyomavirus Large T antigen staining in every patient's tumor. The sample taken for sequencing was lymph node tissue. These receptors were taken from a man aged 50-60 years with Merkel cell carcinoma.

This chain connects TRBV7-6 to TRBJ1-3; D unclear. CDR1 and CDR2 from the germline V gene are SGHVS and FNYEAQ. V lost 1 base to trimming and J lost 2 bases, with 6 bases between them. This CDR3 has 14 amino acids. CDR3 coding DNA: TGTGCCAGCAGCTTAGTCTCGGCTGGAAACACCATATATTTT. Translated, it gives CASSLVSAGNTIYF.

This sequence joins TRBV7-2 and TRBJ2-7, with 7 bases fitting TRBD2. Germline V lookup: CDR1 SGHTA, CDR2 FQGNSA. The V and J ends lost 6 bases and 3 bases, in that order; junction bases with no gene match: 11. The CDR3 runs 15 residues. The CDR3 reads CASSYLGGRYYEQYF. As DNA, the CDR3 is TGTGCCAGCAGTTACCTGGGCGGGAGATACTACGAGCAGTACTTC.

The sample holds one count of this clone. The chain is built from TRBV27 and TRBJ2-1; no reliable D call. Germline V gives CDR1 MNHEY, CDR2 SMNVEV (reference sequence). V lost 1 base to trimming and J lost 3 bases, with 13 bases between them. There are 16 residues in the CDR3. This CDR3 is CASSLLGQASYNEQFF. The CDR3 DNA reads TGTGCCAGCAGTTTATTGGGCCAGGCCAGCTACAATGAGCAGTTCTTC.

The rearrangement uses TRBV7-8 and TRBJ1-5, with 7 bases fitting TRBD1. With V trimmed by 5 bases and J by 7 bases, 11 bases remained unmatched. The CDR3 covers 15 residues. CDR1 is SGHVS and CDR2 is FQNEAQ in the germline V gene. CDR3 coding DNA: TGTGCCAGCAGCCAGGGACAGTTGGGGGAACAGCCCCAGCATTTT. Translation: CASSQGQLGEQPQHF. The whole variable domain, filled in from reference TRBV7-8 and TRBJ1-5, reads GAGVSQSPRYKVAKRGQDVALRCDPISGHVSLFWYQQALGQGPEFLTYFQNEAQLDKSGLPSDRFFAERPEGSVSTLKIQRTQQEDSAVYLCASSQGQLGEQPQHFGDGTRLSIL.

Concerning this clone itself: One end of the junction does not line up with germline, which may come from a read error. J is TRBJ2-7 and V is TRBV10-1, with TRBD2 matching over 11 bases. Germline CDR1 is WNHNN and CDR2 is SYGVQD (reference sequence). This CDR3 is built from 15 residues. CDR3 sequence reads: CAGSAGTSGSYEQYF. CDR3 DNA: TGCGCCGGCAGCGCCGGGACTAGCGGCTCCTACGAGCAGTACTTC.

This clone was counted a few times. Germline and junction disagree at one end, which may indicate a read error. The chain recombines TRBV6-5 with TRBJ2-7, with TRBD2 identical over 7 bases. CDR1 and CDR2 (germline): MNHEY, SVGAGI. CDR3 size: 10 residues. This chain's CDR3 is CGAGLYEQYF. The CDR3 region has the DNA TGCGGAGCGGGACTCTACGAGCAGTACTTC.

This clone came up a few times. The chain links TRBV5-6 to TRBJ1-2, with 8 nucleotides matching TRBD1. V gave up 2 bases and J gave up 6 bases; unmatched junction bases: 9. CDR1 SGHDT and CDR2 YYEEEE come from the germline V gene. The CDR3 sequence is 15 residues long. The CDR3 bases are TGTGCCAGCAGCTTTGGGGACAGGCCCTCCCATGGCTACACCTTC. Amino acids: CASSFGDRPSHGYTF.

This chain joins TRBV27 and TRBJ2-7; the match to TRBD2 covers 9 bases. CDR1 MNHEY and CDR2 SMNVEV come from the germline V gene (reference sequence). This CDR3 spans 18 amino acids. Trimming cost V 6 bases and J 6 bases; bases outside gene matches: 21. Here the CDR3 DNA reads TGTGCCAGCAGCCCTAAGTCTAGCGGGATGGGGTATCGTGTCGAGCAGTACTTC. Its protein is CASSPKSSGMGYRVEQYF.

The rearrangement uses TRBV5-1 and TRBJ2-1; 10 bases match TRBD2. Trimming at V came to 0 bases and at J to 15 bases, leaving 9 bases not matched to a gene. Germline V gene data show CDR1 as SGHRS and CDR2 as YFSETQ. The CDR3 has 14 amino acids. CDR3 in amino acids: CASSLVSGGLLWFF. As DNA, the CDR3 is TGCGCCAGCAGCTTGGTTAGCGGGGGGTTATTGTGGTTCTTC.

J is TRBJ1-2 and V is TRBV13; no reliable D call. Germline CDR1 PRHDT, CDR2 FYEKMQ (reference sequence). Trimming shortened V by 5 bases and J by 8 bases, and 12 bases separated the two germline ends. The CDR3 runs 12 residues. CDR3 amino acids: CASSITSRGYTF. The DNA for the CDR3 is TGTGCCAGCAGCATTACTTCGCGGGGCTACACCTTC.

This chain joins TRBV15 and TRBJ1-3, with TRBD1 matching 7 bases. J lost 0 bases, V lost 1 base, and 0 bases had no gene match. Germline-derived CDR1 and CDR2 are LNHNV and YYDKDF (reference sequence). The CDR3 is 15 amino acids. The CDR3 sequence is CATSRGQGSGNTIYF. CDR3 nucleotide sequence: TGTGCCACCAGCAGAGGACAGGGCTCTGGAAACACCATATATTTT.

In nucleotides, the CDR3 is TGTGCCAGCAGTGAAGGTGGAGGTGGCTACACCTTC. It specifies CASSEGGGGYTF. V usage is TRBV25-1 and J usage is TRBJ1-2; D gene unclear. V lost 2 bases and J lost 7, with 8 bases in between. This CDR3 is 12 amino acids long. Germline V CDR1 and CDR2: MGHDK, SYGVNS.

The chain carries TRBV5-6 and TRBJ2-7, with 8 positions matching TRBD1. Germline CDR1 and CDR2: SGHDT and YYEEEE. The V and J ends lost 7 bases and 3 bases, in that order; junction bases with no gene match: 12. This CDR3 spans 15 amino acids. CDR3 nucleotides: TGTGCCAGCGGACTGGAAGCAGGGGGCGGCTACGAGCAGTACTTC. This codes for CASGLEAGGGYEQYF.

The gene calls are TRBV19 and TRBJ2-1, with TRBD2 as a possible D gene (6 bases). Germline CDR1 LNHDA, CDR2 SQIVND (reference sequence). Trimming took 3 bases from V and 5 from J, leaving 14 bases between them. The CDR3 is made up of 15 amino acids. The CDR3 DNA follows: TGTGCCAGTAGTATTCCGGGACTCCCCAACAATGAGCAGTTCTTC. Residues: CASSIPGLPNNEQFF.

The chain joins TRBV28 to TRBJ1-4, with a tentative D call TRBD1 (6 bases). This CDR3 comprises 14 residues. V gave up 3 bases and J gave up 4 bases, with 9 bases separating them. CDR1 MDHEN and CDR2 SYDVKM come from the germline V gene. The CDR3 bases are TGTGCCAGCAGTTTTTACAGGGATAATGAAAAACTGTTTTTT. This sequence encodes CASSFYRDNEKLFF.

The V call is TRBV6-1, the J call TRBJ2-1; tentative D call: TRBD1 (6 bases). The V and J ends lost 5 bases and 5 bases respectively, with 13 bases between them. Germline loops: CDR1 MNHNS, CDR2 SASEGT. The CDR3 has 14 amino acids. CDR3 DNA: TGTGCCAGCAGTCGTTTCGGGGACAACAATGAGCAGTTCTTC. Encoded protein: CASSRFGDNNEQFF.

The chain is built from TRBV7-8 and TRBJ2-6, with 8 bases lining up with TRBD2. The CDR3 sequence is 20 residues long. Trimming at V came to 0 bases and at J to 1 base, leaving 11 bases not matched to a gene. Looked up from germline, CDR1 is SGHVS and CDR2 is FQNEAQ. This chain's CDR3 is CASSLAAGTRGGSGANVLTF. CDR3 sequence (DNA): TGTGCCAGCAGCTTAGCCGCCGGGACTCGGGGGGGGTCTGGGGCCAACGTCCTGACTTTC.

The chain employs TRBV6-1 and TRBJ1-5, with a possible D match to TRBD1 (6 bases). The CDR3 is 15 residues long. V was trimmed by 6 bases and J by 0 bases, leaving 12 bases between them. The germline V gene encodes CDR1 MNHNS and CDR2 SASEGT. CDR3 amino acids: CASRPSGDSNQPQHF. CDR3 nucleotide sequence: TGTGCCAGCAGACCATCAGGGGATAGCAATCAGCCCCAGCATTTT.

The chain links TRBV7-6 to TRBJ1-6; D unclear. Trimming stripped 5 bases from V and 7 bases from J, with 15 bases between. The V gene's germline CDR1 is SGHVS and CDR2 FNYEAQ. This CDR3 region has 15 residues. CDR3 nucleotides: TGTGCCAGCAGCCCGACGGAGAATTCGAATTCACCCCTCCACTTT. The encoded protein is CASSPTENSNSPLHF.

V and J are TRBV19 and TRBJ2-3; 16 bases are a match to TRBD2. The CDR3 is made up of 16 amino acids. J gave up 3 bases and V 6 bases, and 3 bases lay outside the gene matches. Per the germline V gene, CDR1 is LNHDA and CDR2 is SQIVND (reference sequence). The CDR3 reads CASSSGLAGGTDTQYF. The DNA for the CDR3 is TGTGCCAGTAGCTCGGGACTAGCGGGAGGGACAGATACGCAGTATTTT.

The chain joins TRBV6-4 to TRBJ2-3; 9 positions agree with TRBD2. The ends lost 6 bases at V and 0 bases at J; junction bases unmatched: 4. Looked up from germline, CDR1 is MRHNA and CDR2 is SNTAGT. The CDR3 runs 15 residues. The CDR3 protein is CASSQGLASTDTQYF. CDR3 sequence (DNA): TGTGCCAGCAGCCAAGGACTAGCGAGCACAGATACGCAGTATTTT.

This clone was detected only once. The chain uses TRBV29-1 and TRBJ1-1, with a possible D match to TRBD1 (6 bases). In germline, CDR1 is SQVTM, CDR2 ANQGSEA. The CDR3 is 13 amino acids. The V gene lost 7 bases and the J gene lost 0 bases, with 12 bases spanning the gap. As DNA, the CDR3 is TGCAGCGGTGCTACAGGGTTGAACACTGAAGCTTTCTTT. This encodes CSGATGLNTEAFF.

There are a few counts of this clone. The V and J genes are TRBV6-5 and TRBJ1-2; D perhaps matches TRBD1 (6 bases). Germline-derived CDR1 and CDR2 are MNHEY and SVGAGI. The CDR3 has 13 amino acids. The ends were cut back, 6 bases at V and 0 bases at J, with 8 bases in the middle. CDR3 in amino acids: CASRGTTNYGYTF. The CDR3 DNA is TGTGCCAGCAGGGGGACAACTAACTATGGCTACACCTTC.

This rearrangement joins TRBV7-3 to TRBJ2-1, with D possibly TRBD1 on 7 matching bases. Trimming removed 3 bases at V and 5 bases at J, with 14 bases between. The CDR3 contains 15 residues. CDR1 is SGHTA, CDR2 FQGTGA, per germline. CDR3 loop: CASSFTIRGDNEQFF. The CDR3 bases are TGTGCCAGCAGCTTTACAATCAGGGGGGACAATGAGCAGTTCTTC.

The genes are TRBV7-2 and TRBJ2-1; TRBD2 agrees at 10 bases. After removal of 3 bases from V and 6 bases from J, the junction contained 8 bases not matched to a gene. Germline CDR1 and CDR2: SGHTA and FQGNSA. The CDR3 sequence is 16 residues long. CDR3 residues: CASSLSAGGYLNEQFF. CDR3 sequence (DNA): TGTGCCAGCAGCTTGTCAGCGGGGGGGTACCTCAATGAGCAGTTCTTC.